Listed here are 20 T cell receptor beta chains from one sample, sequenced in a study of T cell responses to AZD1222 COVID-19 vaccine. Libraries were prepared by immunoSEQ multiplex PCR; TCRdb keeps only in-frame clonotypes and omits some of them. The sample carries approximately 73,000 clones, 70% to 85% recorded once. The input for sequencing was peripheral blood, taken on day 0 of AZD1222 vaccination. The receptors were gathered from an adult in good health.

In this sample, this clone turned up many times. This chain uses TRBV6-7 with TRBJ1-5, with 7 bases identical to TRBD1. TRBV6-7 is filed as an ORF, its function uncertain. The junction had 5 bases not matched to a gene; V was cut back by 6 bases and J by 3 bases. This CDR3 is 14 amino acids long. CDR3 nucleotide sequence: TGTGCCAGCAGAACGACAGGGTCCAATCAGCCCCAGCATTTT. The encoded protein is CASRTTGSNQPQHF.

For the CDR3, the DNA is TGTGCCGCAGGGGCAGAGCAGTTCTTC. This codes for CAAGAEQFF. The chain recombines TRBV7-9 with TRBJ2-1, with D perhaps matching TRBD1 (6 bases). The germline V gene has CDR1 SEHNR and CDR2 FQNEAQ (reference sequence). The CDR3 runs to 9 residues. Trimming cost V 11 bases and J 10 bases, with 9 bases left between them.

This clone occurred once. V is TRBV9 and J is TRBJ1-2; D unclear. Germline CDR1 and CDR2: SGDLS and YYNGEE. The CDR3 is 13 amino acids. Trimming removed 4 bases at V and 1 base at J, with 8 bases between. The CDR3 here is CASSPSRNYGYTF. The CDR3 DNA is TGTGCCAGCAGCCCATCCCGTAACTATGGCTACACCTTC. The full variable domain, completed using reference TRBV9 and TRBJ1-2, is DSGVTQTPKHLITATGQRVTLRCSPRSGDLSVYWYQQSLDQGLQFLIQYYNGEERAKGNILERFSAQQFPDLHSELNLSSLELGDSALYFCASSPSRNYGYTFGSGTRLTVV.

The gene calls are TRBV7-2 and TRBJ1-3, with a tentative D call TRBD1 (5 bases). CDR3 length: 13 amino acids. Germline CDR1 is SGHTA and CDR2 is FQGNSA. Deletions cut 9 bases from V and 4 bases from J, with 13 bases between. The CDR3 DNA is TGTGCCAGTGGGGCGTCGTGGGGAAACACCATATATTTT. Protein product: CASGASWGNTIYF.

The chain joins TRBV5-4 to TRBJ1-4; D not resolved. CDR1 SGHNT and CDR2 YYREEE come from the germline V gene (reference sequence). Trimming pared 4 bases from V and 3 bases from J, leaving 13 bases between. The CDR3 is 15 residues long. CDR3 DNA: TGTGCCAGCAGCGTCTCATTGGGTGCTAATGAAAAACTGTTTTTT. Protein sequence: CASSVSLGANEKLFF.

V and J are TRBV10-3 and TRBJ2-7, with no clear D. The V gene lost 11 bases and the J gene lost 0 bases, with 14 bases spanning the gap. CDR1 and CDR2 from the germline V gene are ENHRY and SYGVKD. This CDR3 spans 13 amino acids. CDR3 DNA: TGTGCCGCCCAGAGTCTTAGCTCCTACGAGCAGTACTTC. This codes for CAAQSLSSYEQYF.

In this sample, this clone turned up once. CDR3 coding DNA: TGTGCCAGCAGTTTAACGGCGGGGGCCCATGGCTACACCTTC. Its translation: CASSLTAGAHGYTF. The chain combines TRBV7-9 with TRBJ1-2; D is possibly TRBD1 (6 bases). Germline CDR1 and CDR2: SEHNR and FQNEAQ (reference sequence). The V and J ends lost 6 bases and 6 bases respectively, with 17 bases between them. This CDR3 is 14 amino acids long.

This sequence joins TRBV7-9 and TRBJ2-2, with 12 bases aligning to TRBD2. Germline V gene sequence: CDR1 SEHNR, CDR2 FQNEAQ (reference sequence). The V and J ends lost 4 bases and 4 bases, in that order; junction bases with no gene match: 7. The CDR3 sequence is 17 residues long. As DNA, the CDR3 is TGTGCCAGCAGCTCACTAGCGGGGGGACGGACCACCGGGGAGCTGTTTTTT. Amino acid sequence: CASSSLAGGRTTGELFF.

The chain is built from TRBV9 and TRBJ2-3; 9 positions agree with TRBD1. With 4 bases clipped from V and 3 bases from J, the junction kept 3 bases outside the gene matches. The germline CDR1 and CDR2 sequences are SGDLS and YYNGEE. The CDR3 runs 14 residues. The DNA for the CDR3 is TGTGCCAGCAGCCGGACAGGGGAGACAGATACGCAGTATTTT. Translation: CASSRTGETDTQYF. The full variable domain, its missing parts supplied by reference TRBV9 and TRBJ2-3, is DSGVTQTPKHLITATGQRVTLRCSPRSGDLSVYWYQQSLDQGLQFLIQYYNGEERAKGNILERFSAQQFPDLHSELNLSSLELGDSALYFCASSRTGETDTQYFGPGTRLTVL.

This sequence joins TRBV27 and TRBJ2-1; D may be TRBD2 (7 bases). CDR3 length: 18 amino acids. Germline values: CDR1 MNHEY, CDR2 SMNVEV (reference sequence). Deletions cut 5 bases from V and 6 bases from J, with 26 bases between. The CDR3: CASSRIYRWEGGINEQFF. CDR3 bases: TGTGCCAGCAGTCGTATTTATCGTTGGGAGGGGGGAATCAATGAGCAGTTCTTC.

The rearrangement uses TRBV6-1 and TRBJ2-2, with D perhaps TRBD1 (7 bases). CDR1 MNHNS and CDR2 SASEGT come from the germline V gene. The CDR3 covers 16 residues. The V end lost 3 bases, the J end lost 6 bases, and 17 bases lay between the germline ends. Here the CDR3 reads CASSDAPGGSAGELFF. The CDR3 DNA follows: TGTGCCAGCAGTGACGCGCCAGGGGGGAGTGCCGGGGAGCTGTTTTTT.

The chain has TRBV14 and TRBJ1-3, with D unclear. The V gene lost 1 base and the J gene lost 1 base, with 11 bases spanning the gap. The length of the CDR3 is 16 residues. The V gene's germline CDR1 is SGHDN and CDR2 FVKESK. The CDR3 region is CASSQAVRFSGNTIYF. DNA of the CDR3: TGTGCCAGCAGCCAAGCTGTAAGATTTTCTGGAAACACCATATATTTT.

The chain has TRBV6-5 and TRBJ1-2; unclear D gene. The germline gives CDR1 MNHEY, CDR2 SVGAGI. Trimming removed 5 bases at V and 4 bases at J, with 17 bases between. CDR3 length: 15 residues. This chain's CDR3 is CASSLRPGNLYGYTF. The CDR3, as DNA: TGTGCCAGCAGTCTCCGACCCGGCAATCTCTATGGCTACACCTTC.

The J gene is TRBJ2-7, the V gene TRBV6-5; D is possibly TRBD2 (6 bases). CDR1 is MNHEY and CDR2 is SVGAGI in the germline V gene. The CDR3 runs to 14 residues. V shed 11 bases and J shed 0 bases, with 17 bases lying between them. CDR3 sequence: CASFGGTISYEQYF. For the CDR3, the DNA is TGTGCCTCCTTCGGGGGTACGATCTCCTACGAGCAGTACTTC.

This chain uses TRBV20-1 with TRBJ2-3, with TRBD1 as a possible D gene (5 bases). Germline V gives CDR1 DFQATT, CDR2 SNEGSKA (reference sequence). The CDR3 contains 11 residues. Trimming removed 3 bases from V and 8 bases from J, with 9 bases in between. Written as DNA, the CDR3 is TGCAGTGCTAGGGACACCGGTACGCAGTATTTT. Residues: CSARDTGTQYF.

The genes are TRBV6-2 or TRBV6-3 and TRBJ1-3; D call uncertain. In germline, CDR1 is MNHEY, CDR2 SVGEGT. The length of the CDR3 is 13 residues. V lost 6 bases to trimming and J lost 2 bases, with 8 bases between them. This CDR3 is CASRPTTGNTIYF. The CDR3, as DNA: TGTGCCAGCAGGCCTACCACTGGAAACACCATATATTTT.

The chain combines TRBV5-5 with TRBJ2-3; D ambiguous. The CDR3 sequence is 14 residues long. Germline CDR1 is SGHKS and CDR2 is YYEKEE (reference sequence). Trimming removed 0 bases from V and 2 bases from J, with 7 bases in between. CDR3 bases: TGTGCCAGCAGCTTGGGTGAGATCACAGATACGCAGTATTTT. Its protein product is CASSLGEITDTQYF.

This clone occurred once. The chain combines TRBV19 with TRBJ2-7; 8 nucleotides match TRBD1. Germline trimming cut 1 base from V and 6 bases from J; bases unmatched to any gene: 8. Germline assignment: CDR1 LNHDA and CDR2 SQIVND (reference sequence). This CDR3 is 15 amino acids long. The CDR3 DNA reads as TGTGCCAGTAGTATAGCTCGGGCAGGGGGCTCCGAGCAGTACTTC. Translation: CASSIARAGGSEQYF.

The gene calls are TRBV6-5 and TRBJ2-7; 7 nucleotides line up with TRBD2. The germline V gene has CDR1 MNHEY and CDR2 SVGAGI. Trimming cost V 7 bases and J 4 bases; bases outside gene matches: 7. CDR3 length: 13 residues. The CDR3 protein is CASTPGGSYEQYF. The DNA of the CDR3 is TGTGCCAGCACCCCCGGGGGGTCTTACGAGCAGTACTTC.

The CDR3 loop is CASSLTDRGTYGYTF. The CDR3 nucleotides read TGTGCCAGCAGCTTGACGGACAGGGGGACCTATGGCTACACCTTC. V gene TRBV7-9 combines with J gene TRBJ1-2; 10 positions agree with TRBD1. The V gene end was trimmed by 3 bases and the J gene end by 4 bases; junction bases not matched to a gene: 5. Germline loops: CDR1 SEHNR, CDR2 FQNEAQ (reference sequence). This CDR3 contains 15 residues.